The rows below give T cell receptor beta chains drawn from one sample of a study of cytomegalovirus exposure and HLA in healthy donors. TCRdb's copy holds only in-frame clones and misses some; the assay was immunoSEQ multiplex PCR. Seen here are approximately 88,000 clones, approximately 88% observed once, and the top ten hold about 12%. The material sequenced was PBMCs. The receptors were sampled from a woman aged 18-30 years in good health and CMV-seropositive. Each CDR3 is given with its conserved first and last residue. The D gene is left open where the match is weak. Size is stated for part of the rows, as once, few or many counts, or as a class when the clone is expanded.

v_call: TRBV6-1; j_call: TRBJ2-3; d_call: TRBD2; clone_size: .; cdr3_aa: CASRGTSGTDTQYF; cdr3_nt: TGTGCCAGCAGAGGGACTAGCGGTACAGATACGCAGTATTTT
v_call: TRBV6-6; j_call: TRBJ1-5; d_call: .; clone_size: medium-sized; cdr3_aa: CASSLRGQPQHF; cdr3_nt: TGTGCCAGCAGCCTCAGGGGTCAGCCCCAGCATTTT
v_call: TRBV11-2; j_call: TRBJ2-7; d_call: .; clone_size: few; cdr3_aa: CASSLPYSYEQYF; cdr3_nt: TGTGCCAGCAGCTTACCCTATTCCTACGAGCAGTACTTC
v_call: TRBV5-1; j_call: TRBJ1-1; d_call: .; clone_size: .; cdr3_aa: CATSTVAGDTEAFF; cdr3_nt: .
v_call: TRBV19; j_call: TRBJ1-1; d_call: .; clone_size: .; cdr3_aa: CASLKRQELNTEAFF; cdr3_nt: TGTGCCAGCCTAAAAAGACAGGAACTAAACACTGAAGCTTTCTTT
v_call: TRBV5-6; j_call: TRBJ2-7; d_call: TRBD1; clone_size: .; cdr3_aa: CASSPGQGGYEQYF; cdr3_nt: TGTGCCAGCAGCCCGGGACAGGGAGGATACGAGCAGTACTTC
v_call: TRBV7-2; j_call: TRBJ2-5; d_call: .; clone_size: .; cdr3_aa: CASSFQAAETQYF; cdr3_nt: TGTGCCAGCAGCTTCCAAGCGGCAGAGACCCAGTACTTC
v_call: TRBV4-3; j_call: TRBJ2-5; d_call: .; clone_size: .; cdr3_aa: CASRGGQRTQYF; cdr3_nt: TGCGCCAGCAGGGGCGGACAAAGGACCCAGTACTTC
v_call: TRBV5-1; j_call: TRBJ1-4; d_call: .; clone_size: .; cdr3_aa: CASSLEGQTLKLFF; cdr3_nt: TGCGCCAGCAGCTTGGAGGGACAAACCCTAAAACTGTTTTTT
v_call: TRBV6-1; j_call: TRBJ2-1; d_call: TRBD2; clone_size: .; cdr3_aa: CASSERGDYNEQFF; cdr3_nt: TGTGCCAGCAGTGAACGGGGGGATTACAATGAGCAGTTCTTC
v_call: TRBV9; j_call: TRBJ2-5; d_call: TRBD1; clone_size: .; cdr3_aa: CASSASRGRETQYF; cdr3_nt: TGTGCCAGCAGCGCGTCCAGGGGGCGGGAGACCCAGTACTTC